What follows are 7 T cell receptor beta chains derived from one specimen sequenced in a study of blood T cells in healthy people across ages. Then a second PCR, running about 6 to 12 cycles, was carried out with a sample-barcoded 5' primer and a J-beta primer mix. Each CDR3 protein is one row after TCRdb ran MiXCR on the 5' RACE reads. The top ten hold roughly 17% of the sample, which has just under 900,000 distinct CDR3 sequences, 25% to 30% seen once. The sequenced sample consisted of blood. Source of these receptors: a woman of 80 years or more in good health.

The J gene is TRBJ2-5, the V gene TRBV5-1, with D perhaps TRBD2 (6 bases). The last part of the DNA fits TRBJ2-7 better; the J call may be wrong. Germline V lookup: CDR1 SGHRS, CDR2 YFSETQ. This CDR3 contains 15 residues. CDR3 DNA: TGCGCCAGCAGCTTGTTAGGCCTGGGGGGTTACGAGCAGTACTTC. Protein sequence: CASSLLGLGGYEQYF.

This clonotype was seen many times. The chain combines TRBV14 with TRBJ2-1; D not resolved. Germline V gene lookup returns CDR1 SGHDN and CDR2 FVKESK. This CDR3 has 13 amino acids. Trimming stripped 5 bases from V and 4 bases from J, with 9 bases between. The CDR3 DNA sequence: TGTGCCAGCAGCTTAGGAGTTTACAATGAGCAGTTCTTC. This translates into CASSLGVYNEQFF.

On this clonotype itself: A much more abundant neighbour one base away suggests this may be a read error. The chain joins TRBV7-2 to TRBJ2-5; D uncertain. The CDR3 is 14 residues long. Trimming removed 1 base from V and 5 bases from J, with 11 bases in between. The germline gives CDR1 SGHTA, CDR2 FQGNSA. CDR3 bases: TGTGCCAGCAGCTTAGTCGCCAAGAAGGAGACCCAGTACTTC. Translated, it gives CASSLVAKKETQYF.

This chain links TRBV20-1 with TRBJ1-5; D might be TRBD1 (5 bases). Trimming removed 6 bases from V and 1 base from J, with 19 bases in between. Germline V gives CDR1 DFQATT, CDR2 SNEGSKA (reference sequence). The CDR3 covers 16 residues. In DNA form, the CDR3 reads TGCAGTGCGTGGACGGGGGGAAGCCCAAGCAATCAGCCCCAGCATTTT. Its translation: CSAWTGGSPSNQPQHF.

This clonotype was picked up many times. The rearrangement links TRBV15 to TRBJ2-7; D perhaps matches TRBD2 (6 bases). Between the trimmed V and J ends, which lost 5 bases and 4 bases, there was a span of 24 bases. This CDR3 has 17 residues. Germline V gene data show CDR1 as LNHNV and CDR2 as YYDKDF (reference sequence). The CDR3: CATSSDLAGWGTYEQYF. CDR3 in DNA: TGTGCCACCAGCTCTGACCTTGCGGGTTGGGGGACTTACGAGCAGTACTTC.

The chain combines TRBV20-1 with TRBJ2-7, with D perhaps TRBD1 (5 bases). CDR3 length: 13 residues. V lost 1 base to trimming and J lost 1 base, with 8 bases between them. CDR1 is DFQATT, CDR2 SNEGSKA, per germline (reference sequence). CDR3 in DNA: TGCAGTGCTAGAGTAACAGGTTCCTACGAGCAGTACTTC. This gives the protein CSARVTGSYEQYF.

The genes are TRBV20-1 and TRBJ2-3; D not resolved. The CDR3 consists of 13 residues. V shed 0 bases and J shed 2 bases, with 6 bases lying between them. Germline lookup yields CDR1 DFQATT and CDR2 SNEGSKA (reference sequence). In DNA form, the CDR3 reads TGCAGTGCTAGAGAAGAGATCACAGATACGCAGTATTTT. This encodes CSAREEITDTQYF.